A selection of T cell receptor beta chains follows, all from one sample in a study of cytomegalovirus exposure and HLA in healthy donors. TCRdb keeps only in-frame clones here, not all; method: immunoSEQ multiplex PCR. Among tens of thousands of clones listed, 60% to 85% were seen once. Sequences were obtained from PBMCs. All receptors come from a woman aged 40 to 50 in good health and CMV-seropositive. CDR3s include the opening cysteine and the closing phenylalanine or tryptophan. The order of the fields is D gene, clone size, J gene, V gene, CDR3 protein, CDR3 DNA. D genes are given only for firm matches. For some rows the clone size is stated as once, few or many, or as a class when expanded; others skip it.

NA | few | TRBJ2-7 | TRBV5-6 | CASSLPEAYEQYF | TGTGCCAGCAGCTTGCCGGAGGCCTACGAGCAGTACTTC
TRBD1 | NA | TRBJ1-5 | TRBV6-5 | CASGPDRASNQPQHF | TGTGCCAGCGGCCCAGACAGGGCGAGCAATCAGCCCCAGCATTTT
NA | NA | TRBJ1-2 | TRBV29-1 | CSVEDRQGRGYTF | TGCAGCGTTGAAGATCGTCAGGGTCGGGGCTACACCTTC
TRBD1 | many | TRBJ2-3 | TRBV29-1 | CSVEDPDRGLGDTQYF | TGCAGCGTTGAAGACCCCGACAGGGGGCTAGGGGATACGCAGTATTTT
NA | NA | TRBJ2-7 | TRBV27 | CARYEQYF | TGTGCCCGCTACGAGCAGTACTTC
NA | NA | TRBJ2-3 | TRBV19 | CASSSTLSVAFTDTQYF | TGTGCCAGTAGTTCCACCCTTAGCGTAGCCTTCACAGATACGCAGTATTTT
NA | NA | TRBJ2-7 | TRBV29-1 | CSVVWGTYEQYF | TGCAGCGTTGTGTGGGGCACTTACGAGCAGTACTTC
NA | NA | TRBJ2-7 | TRBV6-5 | CASRSEGYEQYF | TGTGCCAGCAGGTCGGAGGGCTACGAGCAGTACTTC
NA | NA | TRBJ2-5 | TRBV11-3 | CASSLRGAKGETQYF | TGTGCCAGCAGCTTAAGGGGTGCGAAAGGGGAGACCCAGTACTTC
TRBD2 | NA | TRBJ2-1 | TRBV7-3 | CASSPSGSIPNEQFF | TGTGCCAGCAGCCCGAGCGGGAGTATTCCCAATGAGCAGTTCTTC
NA | once | TRBJ1-2 | TRBV25-1 | CASSEAGANYGYTF | TGTGCCAGCAGTGAGGCTGGAGCTAACTATGGCTACACCTTC
TRBD1 | NA | TRBJ2-7 | TRBV7-9 | CASSLLLTGEDEQYF | TGTGCCAGCAGCCTACTCCTGACAGGGGAGGACGAGCAGTACTTC
TRBD1 | NA | TRBJ2-2 | TRBV9 | CASSVYPQVTGAGELFF | TGTGCCAGCAGCGTATATCCCCAAGTGACAGGGGCCGGGGAGCTGTTTTTT
TRBD1 | few | TRBJ1-1 | TRBV28 | CASRTGGNTEAFF | TGTGCCAGCAGGACAGGGGGGAACACTGAAGCTTTCTTT
NA | NA | TRBJ2-7 | TRBV7-2 | CASTLLTQGSPYEQYF | TGTGCCAGCACCCTCTTAACACAGGGCTCACCCTACGAGCAGTACTTC
NA | NA | TRBJ2-2 | TRBV4-3 | CASSQESRANTGELFF | TGCGCCAGCAGCCAAGAATCACGGGCGAACACCGGGGAGCTGTTTTTT
NA | NA | TRBJ1-2 | TRBV19 | CASIPGGSGYGYTF | TGTGCCAGTATCCCGGGGGGTTCAGGCTATGGCTACACCTTC
TRBD1 | NA | TRBJ2-1 | TRBV28 | CASTTGQGSYNEQFF | TGTGCCAGCACCACGGGACAGGGTAGCTACAATGAGCAGTTCTTC
NA | once | TRBJ2-7 | TRBV29-1 | CSAGGTTYEQYF | TGCAGCGCGGGCGGGACGACCTACGAGCAGTACTTC
NA | NA | TRBJ1-1 | TRBV29-1 | CSGTILNTEAFF | TGCAGCGGTACTATTCTGAACACTGAAGCTTTCTTT
TRBD1 | NA | TRBJ1-2 | TRBV15 | CATSGNRGGYTF | TGTGCCACCAGCGGGAACAGGGGTGGCTACACCTTC
TRBD2 | NA | TRBJ2-4 | TRBV9 | CASSVGGGSGRLGNIQYF | TGTGCCAGCAGCGTAGGGGGGGGTAGCGGGAGGCTGGGAAACATTCAGTACTTC
NA | few | TRBJ2-6 | TRBV5-4 | CASSQSQVSGANVLTF | TGTGCCAGCAGCCAATCACAGGTCTCTGGGGCCAACGTCCTGACTTTC
NA | NA | TRBJ1-1 | TRBV27 | CASSFRGRGDTEAFF | TGTGCCAGCAGTTTTAGGGGCCGGGGGGACACTGAAGCTTTCTTT
NA | NA | TRBJ1-2 | TRBV11-1 | CASSLARGLDGYTF | TGTGCCAGCAGCTTAGCGCGAGGACTCGATGGCTACACCTTC
NA | NA | TRBJ1-3 | TRBV13 | CASSLPPTGPGNTIYF | TGTGCCAGCAGCTTACCTCCTACAGGGCCTGGAAACACCATATATTTT
NA | NA | TRBJ2-3 | TRBV19 | CATRLMRENTDTQYF | TGTGCCACCAGGTTGATGCGGGAAAACACAGATACGCAGTATTTT
NA | NA | TRBJ2-2 | TRBV19 | CAAGPGELFF | TGTGCCGCCGGTCCCGGGGAGCTGTTTTTT
NA | NA | TRBJ1-4 | TRBV19 | CASSMAATNEKLFF | TGTGCCAGTAGTATGGCAGCAACTAATGAAAAACTGTTTTTT
TRBD1 | NA | TRBJ2-7 | TRBV10-3 | CAIGQGANYEQYF | TGTGCCATCGGACAGGGGGCAAACTACGAGCAGTACTTC
NA | NA | TRBJ1-1 | TRBV20-1 | CSADPGAEAFF | TGCAGTGCTGACCCAGGCGCTGAAGCTTTCTTT
NA | NA | TRBJ2-2 | TRBV29-1 | CSVPILDTGELFF | TGCAGCGTTCCTATTTTGGACACCGGGGAGCTGTTTTTT
NA | NA | TRBJ2-7 | TRBV7-2 | CASSLVGAPHEQYF | TGTGCCAGCAGCTTAGTTGGGGCACCCCACGAGCAGTACTTC
TRBD1 | NA | TRBJ2-3 | TRBV7-3 | CASSLTRDRVAISTDTQYF | TGTGCCAGCAGCTTAACGAGAGACAGGGTCGCTATAAGCACAGATACGCAGTATTTT
NA | NA | TRBJ1-5 | TRBV11-3 | CASSEVHNQPQHF | TGTGCCAGCAGCGAGGTGCACAATCAGCCCCAGCATTTT
TRBD2 | NA | TRBJ2-2 | TRBV9 | CASSKSGLAGVFGGELFF | TGTGCCAGCAGCAAATCGGGACTAGCGGGAGTTTTTGGCGGGGAGCTGTTTTTT
NA | NA | TRBJ1-4 | TRBV25-1 | CASSERGWDNEKLFF | TGTGCCAGCAGTGAAAGGGGTTGGGATAATGAAAAACTGTTTTTT
TRBD1 | NA | TRBJ2-3 | TRBV10-3 | CAISGGGQSSTDTQYF | TGTGCCATCAGTGGAGGGGGACAGTCATCCACAGATACGCAGTATTTT
NA | NA | TRBJ2-7 | TRBV6-1 | CASSEVASLGQYF | TGTGCCAGCAGTGAAGTGGCTAGTCTAGGGCAGTACTTC
TRBD2 | few | TRBJ2-5 | TRBV9 | CASSEGKNSGDQETQYF | TGTGCCAGCAGCGAGGGAAAAAATAGCGGGGACCAAGAGACCCAGTACTTC